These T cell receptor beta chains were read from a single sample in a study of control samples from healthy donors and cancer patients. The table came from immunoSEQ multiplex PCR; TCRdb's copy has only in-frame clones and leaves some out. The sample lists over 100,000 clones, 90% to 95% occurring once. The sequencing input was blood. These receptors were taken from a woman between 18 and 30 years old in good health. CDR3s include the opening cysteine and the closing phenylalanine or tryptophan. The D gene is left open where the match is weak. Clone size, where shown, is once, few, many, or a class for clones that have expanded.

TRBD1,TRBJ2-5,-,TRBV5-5,TGTGCCAGCAGCCGAACGACAGGGAATGGGGGAGAGACCCAGTACTTC,CASSRTTGNGGETQYF
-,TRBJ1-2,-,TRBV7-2,TGTGCCAGCAGCTCATCGGGGGCCGACTATGGCTACACCTTC,CASSSSGADYGYTF
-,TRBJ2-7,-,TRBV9,TGTGCCAGCAGCGTAGTCGAGGGCCTCGAGCAGTACTTC,CASSVVEGLEQYF
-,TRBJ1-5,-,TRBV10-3,TGTGCCATCAGTGAGTCTGTGCGACAGCCCCAGCATTTT,CAISESVRQPQHF
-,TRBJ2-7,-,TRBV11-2,TGTGCCAGCAGCCTAGACCCTATAGGGACACCATCCTACGAGCAGTACTTC,CASSLDPIGTPSYEQYF
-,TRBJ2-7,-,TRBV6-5,TGTGCCAGCAGTAAGGGTATGGGCGAGCAGTACTTC,CASSKGMGEQYF
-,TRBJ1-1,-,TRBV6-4,TGTGCCAGCAGTGACTCGGGGGGGGCGACCTCTGAAGCTTTCTTT,CASSDSGGATSEAFF
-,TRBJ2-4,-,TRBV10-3,TGTGCCATCAGATCGCCCAAAAACATTCAGTACTTC,CAIRSPKNIQYF
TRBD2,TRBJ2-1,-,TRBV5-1,TGCGCCAGCAGCTTGGTAGGGACACAGGGACTAGCGGGCTTCAATGAGCAGTTCTTC,CASSLVGTQGLAGFNEQFF
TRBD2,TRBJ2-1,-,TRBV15,TGTGCCACCAGCAGAGATGTGGGGACTAGCTGGTACAATGAGCAGTTCTTC,CATSRDVGTSWYNEQFF
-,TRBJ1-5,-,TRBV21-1,TGTGCCAGCAGCAAAAACGACAGACCGCAGCCCCAGCATTTT,CASSKNDRPQPQHF
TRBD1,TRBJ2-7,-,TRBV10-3,TGTGCCAGCACAGGGGGCTCCTACGAGCAGTACTTC,CASTGGSYEQYF
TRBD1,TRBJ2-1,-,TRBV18,TGTGCCAGCTCACCAAGAGGGTTTTTGGGGACAGGGGATTCCGGTGAGCAGTTCTTC,CASSPRGFLGTGDSGEQFF
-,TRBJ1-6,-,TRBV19,TGTGCCAGTAGTATCACACGGATCGCGTCACCCCTCCACTTT,CASSITRIASPLHF
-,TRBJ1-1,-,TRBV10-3,TGTGCCATCAGTGGTTCGGACAGTGAAGCTTTCTTT,CAISGSDSEAFF
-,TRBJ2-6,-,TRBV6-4,TGTGCCAGCAGTGACTCGGGCGGAGATGGGGCCAACGTCCTGACTTTC,CASSDSGGDGANVLTF
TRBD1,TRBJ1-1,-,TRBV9,TGTGCCAGCGCAGGACAGGCGAACACTGAAGCTTTCTTT,CASAGQANTEAFF
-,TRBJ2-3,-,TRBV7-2,TGTGCCAGCAGCTTAGCACAGGGACCAGATACGCAGTATTTT,CASSLAQGPDTQYF
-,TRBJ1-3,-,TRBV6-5,TGTGCCAGCCGCAAGTTGGGCTCTGGAAACACCATATATTTT,CASRKLGSGNTIYF
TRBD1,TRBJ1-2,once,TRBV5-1,TGCGCCAGCAGCTTGGCCGGACAGGTTAATGGCTACACCTTC,CASSLAGQVNGYTF
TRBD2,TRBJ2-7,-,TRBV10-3,TGTGCCATCAGCGGAGTTCTAGCGGGGACCTACGAGCAGTACTTC,CAISGVLAGTYEQYF
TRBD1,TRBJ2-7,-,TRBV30,TGTGCCTGGAGTTTCAGGGGGCTCAACGAGCAGTACTTC,CAWSFRGLNEQYF
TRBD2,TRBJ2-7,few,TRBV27,TGTGCCAGCAGTACATTAGCGGGGGGGCCGGTGGTTCCTCGGTACGAGCAGTACTTC,CASSTLAGGPVVPRYEQYF